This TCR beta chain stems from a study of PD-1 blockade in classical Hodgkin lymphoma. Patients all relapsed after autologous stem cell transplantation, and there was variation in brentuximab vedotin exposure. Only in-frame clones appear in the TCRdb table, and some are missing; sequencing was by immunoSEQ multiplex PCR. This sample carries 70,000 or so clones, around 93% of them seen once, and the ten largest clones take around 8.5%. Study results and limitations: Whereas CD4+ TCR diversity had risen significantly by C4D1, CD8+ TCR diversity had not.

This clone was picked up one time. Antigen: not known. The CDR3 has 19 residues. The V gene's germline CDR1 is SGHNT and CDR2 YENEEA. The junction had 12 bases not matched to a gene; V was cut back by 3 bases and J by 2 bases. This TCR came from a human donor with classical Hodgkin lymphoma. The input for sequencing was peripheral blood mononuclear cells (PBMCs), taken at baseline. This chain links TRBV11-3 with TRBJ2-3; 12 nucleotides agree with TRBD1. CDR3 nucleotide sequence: TGTGCCAGCAGCTTCCGGGACAGGGGGCTCTCCGATTCCACAGATACGCAGTATTTT. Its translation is CASSFRDRGLSDSTDTQYF.